This T cell receptor beta chain was captured by sequencing in a study of graft-versus-host responses after intestinal transplantation. About the research overall: Anti-thymocyte globulin induction, then tacrolimus and steroids for around 3 years, went to all recipients.

This clone was found a few times. Irradiated stimulators labeled with violet dye, some 200,000 in number, were plated with some 200,000 CFSE-labeled responders. Responder cells that were proliferating and CFSE-low, both CD3+CD4+ and CD3+CD8+, were sorted after the reaction. The protocol was immunoSEQ multiplex PCR, while the TCRdb copy is restricted to in-frame clones and leaves out a portion. The sample includes roughly 10,000 clones, 25% to 30% of them seen just once. Germline CDR1 and CDR2: LGHNA and YNFKEQ. V gave up 3 bases and J gave up 9 bases; unmatched junction bases: 8. There are 14 residues in the CDR3. Study outcomes and limitations: Ileal or blood samples showed some GvH clones first, and such clones were also found in recipient marrow.

The clonotype originates from a human patient who received an intestinal transplant. The sample in question was alloreactive CD8+ T cells from a mixed lymphocyte reaction culture, obtained before intestinal transplant. This sample's subset: CFSE-low proliferating T cells sorted from roughly 6-day pre-transplant mixed lymphocyte reaction (GvH or HvG direction). The rearrangement links TRBV4-2 to TRBJ2-4; 7 bases agree with TRBD2. DNA for the CDR3: TGTGCCAGCAGCCAGGGAGGGGAGGATGGCATTCAGTACTTC. Amino acids: CASSQGGEDGIQYF.